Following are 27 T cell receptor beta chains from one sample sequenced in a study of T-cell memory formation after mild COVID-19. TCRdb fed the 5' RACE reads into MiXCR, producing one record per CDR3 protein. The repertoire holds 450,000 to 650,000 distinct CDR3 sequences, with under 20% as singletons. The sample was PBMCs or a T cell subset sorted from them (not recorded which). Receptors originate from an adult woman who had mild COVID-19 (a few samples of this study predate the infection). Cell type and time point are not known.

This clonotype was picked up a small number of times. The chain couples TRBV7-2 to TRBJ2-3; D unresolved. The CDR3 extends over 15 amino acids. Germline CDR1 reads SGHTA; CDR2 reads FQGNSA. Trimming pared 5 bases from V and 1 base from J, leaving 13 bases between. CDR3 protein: CASSPDSLGTDTQYF. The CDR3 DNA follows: TGTGCCAGCAGCCCCGACTCGCTCGGCACAGATACGCAGTATTTT.

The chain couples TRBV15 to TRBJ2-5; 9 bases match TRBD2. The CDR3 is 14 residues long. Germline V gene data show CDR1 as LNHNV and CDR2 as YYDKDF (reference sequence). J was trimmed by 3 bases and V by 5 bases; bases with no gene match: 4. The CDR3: CATSDEREEETQYF. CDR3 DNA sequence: TGTGCCACCAGCGATGAGCGGGAGGAAGAGACCCAGTACTTC.

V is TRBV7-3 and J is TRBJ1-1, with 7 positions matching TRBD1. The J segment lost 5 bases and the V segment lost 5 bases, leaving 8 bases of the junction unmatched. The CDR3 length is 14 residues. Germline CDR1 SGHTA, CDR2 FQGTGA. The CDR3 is CASSPDPQGTEAFF. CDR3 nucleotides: TGTGCCAGCAGCCCAGATCCACAGGGGACTGAAGCTTTCTTT.

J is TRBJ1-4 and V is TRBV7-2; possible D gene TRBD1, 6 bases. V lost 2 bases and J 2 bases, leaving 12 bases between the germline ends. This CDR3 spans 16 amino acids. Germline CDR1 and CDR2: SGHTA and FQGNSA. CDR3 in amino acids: CASSLTGARTNEKLFF. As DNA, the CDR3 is TGTGCCAGCAGCTTAACGGGGGCGAGGACTAATGAAAAACTGTTTTTT.

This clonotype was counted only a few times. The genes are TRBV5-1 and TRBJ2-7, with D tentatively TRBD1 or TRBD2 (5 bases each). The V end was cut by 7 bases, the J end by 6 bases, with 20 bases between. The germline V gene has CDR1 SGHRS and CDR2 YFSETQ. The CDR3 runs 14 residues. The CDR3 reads CASSSEGSFFEQYF. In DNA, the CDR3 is TGCGCCAGCTCCTCCGAGGGGAGCTTTTTCGAGCAGTACTTC. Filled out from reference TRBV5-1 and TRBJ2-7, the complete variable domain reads KAGVTQTPRYLIKTRGQQVTLSCSPISGHRSVSWYQQTPGQGLQFLFEYFSETQRNKGNFPGRFSGRQFSNSRSEMNVSTLELGDSALYLCASSSEGSFFEQYFGPGTRLTVT.

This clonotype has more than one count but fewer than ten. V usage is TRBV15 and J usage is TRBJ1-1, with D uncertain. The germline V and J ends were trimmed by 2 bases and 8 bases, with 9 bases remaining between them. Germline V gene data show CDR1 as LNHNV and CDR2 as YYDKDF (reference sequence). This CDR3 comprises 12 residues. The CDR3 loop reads CATSRQAREAFF. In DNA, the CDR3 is TGTGCCACCAGCAGACAGGCCCGAGAAGCTTTCTTT.

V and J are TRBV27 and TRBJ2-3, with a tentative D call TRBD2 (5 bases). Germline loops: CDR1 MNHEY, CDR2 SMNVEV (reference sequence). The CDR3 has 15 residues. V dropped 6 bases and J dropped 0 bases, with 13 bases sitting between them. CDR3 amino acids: CASRRPGISTDTQYF. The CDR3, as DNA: TGTGCCAGCAGGAGGCCGGGGATAAGCACAGATACGCAGTATTTT.

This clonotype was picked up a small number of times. The CDR3: CASSFETGLSYNEQFF. In DNA, the CDR3 is TGTGCCAGCAGTTTTGAGACAGGACTTTCCTACAATGAGCAGTTCTTC. The gene calls are TRBV6-5 and TRBJ2-1; a possible D gene is TRBD1 (6 bases). CDR1 is MNHEY, CDR2 SVGAGI, per germline. CDR3 size: 16 residues. The V and J ends lost 4 bases and 1 base respectively, with 14 bases between them.

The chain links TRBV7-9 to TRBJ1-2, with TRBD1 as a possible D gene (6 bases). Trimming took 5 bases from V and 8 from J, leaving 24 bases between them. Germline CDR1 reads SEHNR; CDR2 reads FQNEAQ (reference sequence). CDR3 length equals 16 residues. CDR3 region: CASSARMGAPRDGYTF. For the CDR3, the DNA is TGTGCCAGCAGCGCTAGGATGGGGGCGCCTAGAGACGGCTACACCTTC.

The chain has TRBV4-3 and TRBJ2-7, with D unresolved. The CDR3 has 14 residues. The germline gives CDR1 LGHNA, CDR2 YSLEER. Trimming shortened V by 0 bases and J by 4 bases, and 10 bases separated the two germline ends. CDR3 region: CASSQEVQVYEQYF. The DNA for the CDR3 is TGCGCCAGCAGCCAAGAGGTTCAGGTATACGAGCAGTACTTC.

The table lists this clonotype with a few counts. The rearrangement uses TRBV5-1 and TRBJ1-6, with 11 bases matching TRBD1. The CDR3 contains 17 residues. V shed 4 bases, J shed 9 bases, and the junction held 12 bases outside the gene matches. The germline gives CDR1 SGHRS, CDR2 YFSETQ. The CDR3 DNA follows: TGCGCCAGCAGCCTAGGGACAGGGGGTAGTCTTGCTTCACCCCTCCACTTT. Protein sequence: CASSLGTGGSLASPLHF. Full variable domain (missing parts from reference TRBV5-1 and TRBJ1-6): KAGVTQTPRYLIKTRGQQVTLSCSPISGHRSVSWYQQTPGQGLQFLFEYFSETQRNKGNFPGRFSGRQFSNSRSEMNVSTLELGDSALYLCASSLGTGGSLASPLHFGNGTRLTVT.

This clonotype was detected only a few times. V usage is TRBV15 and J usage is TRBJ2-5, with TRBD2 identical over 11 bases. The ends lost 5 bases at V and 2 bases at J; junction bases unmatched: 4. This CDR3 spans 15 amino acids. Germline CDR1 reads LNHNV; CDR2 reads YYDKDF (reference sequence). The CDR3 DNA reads TGTGCCACCAGCTGGGGACTAGCGGCTCAAGAGACCCAGTACTTC. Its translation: CATSWGLAAQETQYF.

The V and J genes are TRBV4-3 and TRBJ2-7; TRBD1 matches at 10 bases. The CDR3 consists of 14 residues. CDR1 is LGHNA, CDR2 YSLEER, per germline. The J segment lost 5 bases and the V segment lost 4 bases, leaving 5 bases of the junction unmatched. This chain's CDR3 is CASSRLGQGDEQYF. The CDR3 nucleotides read TGCGCCAGCAGCCGGTTAGGACAGGGGGACGAGCAGTACTTC.

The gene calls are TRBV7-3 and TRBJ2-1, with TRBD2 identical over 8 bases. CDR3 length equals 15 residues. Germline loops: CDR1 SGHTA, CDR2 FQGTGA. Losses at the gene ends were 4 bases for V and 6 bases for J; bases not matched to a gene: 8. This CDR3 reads CASSSGLVSPNEQFF. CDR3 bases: TGTGCCAGCAGCTCGGGACTAGTGTCGCCCAATGAGCAGTTCTTC. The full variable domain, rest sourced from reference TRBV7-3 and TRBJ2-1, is GAGVSQTPSNKVTEKGKYVELRCDPISGHTALYWYRQSLGQGPEFLIYFQGTGAADDSGLPNDRFFAVRPEGSVSTLKIQRTERGDSAVYLCASSSGLVSPNEQFFGPGTRLTVL.

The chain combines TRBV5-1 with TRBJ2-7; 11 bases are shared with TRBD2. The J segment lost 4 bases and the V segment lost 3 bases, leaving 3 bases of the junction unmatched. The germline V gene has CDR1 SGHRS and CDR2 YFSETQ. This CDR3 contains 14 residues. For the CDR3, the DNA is TGCGCCAGCAGCTGGGGACTAGCGGCGTACGAGCAGTACTTC. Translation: CASSWGLAAYEQYF. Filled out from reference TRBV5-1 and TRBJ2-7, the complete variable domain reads KAGVTQTPRYLIKTRGQQVTLSCSPISGHRSVSWYQQTPGQGLQFLFEYFSETQRNKGNFPGRFSGRQFSNSRSEMNVSTLELGDSALYLCASSWGLAAYEQYFGPGTRLTVT.

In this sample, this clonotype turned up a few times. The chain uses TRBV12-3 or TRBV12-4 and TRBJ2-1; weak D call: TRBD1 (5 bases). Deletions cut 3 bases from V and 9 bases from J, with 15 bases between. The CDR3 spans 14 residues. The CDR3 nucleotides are TGTGCCAGCAGTTTCCAGCAGGGTGGTAGTGAGCAGTTCTTC. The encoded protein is CASSFQQGGSEQFF.

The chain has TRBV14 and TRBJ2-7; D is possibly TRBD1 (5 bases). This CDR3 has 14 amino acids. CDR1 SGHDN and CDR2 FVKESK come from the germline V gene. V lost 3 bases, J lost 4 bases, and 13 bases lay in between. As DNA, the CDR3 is TGTGCCAGCAGCCAGAGGATCCCAGGGTACGAGCAGTACTTC. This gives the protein CASSQRIPGYEQYF.

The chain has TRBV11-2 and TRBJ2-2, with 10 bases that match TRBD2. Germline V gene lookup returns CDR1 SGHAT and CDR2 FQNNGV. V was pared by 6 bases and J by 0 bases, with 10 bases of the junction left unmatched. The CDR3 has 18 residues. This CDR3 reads CASSSWASGSPNTGELFF. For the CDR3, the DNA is TGTGCCAGCAGTTCCTGGGCTAGCGGGAGTCCGAACACCGGGGAGCTGTTTTTT.

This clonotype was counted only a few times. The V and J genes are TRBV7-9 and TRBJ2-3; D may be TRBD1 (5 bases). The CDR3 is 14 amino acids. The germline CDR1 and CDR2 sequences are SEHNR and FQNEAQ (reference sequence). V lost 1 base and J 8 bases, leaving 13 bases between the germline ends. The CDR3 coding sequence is TGTGCCAGCAGCTTAGGACAGCCGGGCGGTACGCAGTATTTT. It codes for CASSLGQPGGTQYF.

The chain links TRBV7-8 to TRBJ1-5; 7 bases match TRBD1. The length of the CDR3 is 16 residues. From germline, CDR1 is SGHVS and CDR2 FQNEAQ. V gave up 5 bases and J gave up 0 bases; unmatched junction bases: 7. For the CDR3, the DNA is TGTGCCAGCAGCATGCCGGGACAGCATAGCAATCAGCCCCAGCATTTT. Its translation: CASSMPGQHSNQPQHF.

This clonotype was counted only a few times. The CDR3 DNA reads TGTGCCAGCGCAAACCTAGCGGGGGGGCGGGAGACCCAGTACTTC. Translated, it gives CASANLAGGRETQYF. This rearrangement joins TRBV7-2 to TRBJ2-5, with 12 positions matching TRBD2. The CDR3 is 15 residues long. Unmatched junction bases numbered 9, after V lost 8 bases and J lost 5 bases. Germline CDR1 reads SGHTA; CDR2 reads FQGNSA.

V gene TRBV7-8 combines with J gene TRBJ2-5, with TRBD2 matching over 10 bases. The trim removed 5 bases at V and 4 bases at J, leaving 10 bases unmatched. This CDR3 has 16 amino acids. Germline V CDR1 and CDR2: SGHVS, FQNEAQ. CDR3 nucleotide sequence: TGTGCCAGCAGCCCCCGGACTAGCGGTGGGTTAGAGACCCAGTACTTC. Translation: CASSPRTSGGLETQYF. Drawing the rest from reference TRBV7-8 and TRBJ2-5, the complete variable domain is GAGVSQSPRYKVAKRGQDVALRCDPISGHVSLFWYQQALGQGPEFLTYFQNEAQLDKSGLPSDRFFAERPEGSVSTLKIQRTQQEDSAVYLCASSPRTSGGLETQYFGPGTRLLVL.

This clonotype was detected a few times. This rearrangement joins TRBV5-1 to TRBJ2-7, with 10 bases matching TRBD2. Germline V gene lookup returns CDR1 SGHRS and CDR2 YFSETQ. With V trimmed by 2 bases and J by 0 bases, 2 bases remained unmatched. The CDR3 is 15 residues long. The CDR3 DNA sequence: TGCGCCAGCAGCTTCGGGACTAGCGTCTCCTACGAGCAGTACTTC. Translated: CASSFGTSVSYEQYF.

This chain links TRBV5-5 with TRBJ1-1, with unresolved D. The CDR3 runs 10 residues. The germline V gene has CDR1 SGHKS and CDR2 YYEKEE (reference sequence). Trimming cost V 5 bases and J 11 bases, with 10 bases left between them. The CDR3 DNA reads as TGTGCCAGCAGTGCTGGCGACGCTTTCTTT. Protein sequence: CASSAGDAFF. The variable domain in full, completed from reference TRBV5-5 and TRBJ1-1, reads DAGVTQSPTHLIKTRGQQVTLRCSPISGHKSVSWYQQVLGQGPQFIFQYYEKEERGRGNFPDRFSARQFPNYSSELNVNALLLGDSALYLCASSAGDAFFGQGTRLTVV.

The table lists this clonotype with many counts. The CDR3 region is CASRDHGSDIQYF. The CDR3 nucleotides read TGTGCCAGCAGGGACCATGGGTCGGACATTCAGTACTTC. This chain links TRBV12-3 or TRBV12-4 with TRBJ2-4, with D uncertain. CDR3 length: 13 residues. V was clipped by 6 bases and J by 8 bases, with 14 bases between them.

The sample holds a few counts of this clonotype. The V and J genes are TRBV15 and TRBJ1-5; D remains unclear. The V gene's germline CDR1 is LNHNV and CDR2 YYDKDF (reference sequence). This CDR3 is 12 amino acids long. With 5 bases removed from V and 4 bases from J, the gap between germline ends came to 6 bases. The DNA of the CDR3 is TGTGCCACCAGCTTACAAAATCAGCCCCAGCATTTT. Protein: CATSLQNQPQHF.

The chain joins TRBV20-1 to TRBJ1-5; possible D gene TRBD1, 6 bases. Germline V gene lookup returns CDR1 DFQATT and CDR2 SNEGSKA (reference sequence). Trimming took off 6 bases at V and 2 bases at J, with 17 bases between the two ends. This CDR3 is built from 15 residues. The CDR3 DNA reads TGCAGTGCAAGCGGGGGGGCAGAGGGCAATCAGCCCCAGCATTTT. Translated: CSASGGAEGNQPQHF.